The sequence of this T cell receptor beta chain was determined in a study of radiotherapy plus CTLA-4 blockade in lung cancer. Background on the study: With approximately 30% of patients having disease control, objective responses were seen in roughly 18%.

The protocol was immunoSEQ multiplex PCR, while the TCRdb copy is restricted to in-frame clones and leaves out a portion. The sample lists about 59,000 clones, around 68% occurring once. The germline gives CDR1 MRHNA, CDR2 SNTAGT. This CDR3 region has 15 residues. Germline trimming cut 3 bases from V and 6 bases from J; bases unmatched to any gene: 3. It was focal radiation plus CTLA-4 blockade with ipilimumab that patients with chemo-refractory metastatic non-small-cell lung cancer received. Notes on this clone: Its antigen is as yet unknown.

Study-wide results and limits: Radiotherapy with ipilimumab was followed by blood expansion of tumor-derived clones. Reports state that early shifts in blood T cell clones, with interferon-beta, best predicted response.

The specimen comprised peripheral blood, sampled from a patient treated with radiotherapy plus ipilimumab. The sequence was collected from a human donor with non-small cell lung cancer whose response to radiotherapy plus ipilimumab could not be evaluated. The rearrangement joins TRBV6-4 to TRBJ2-1; the match to TRBD2 covers 12 bases. The CDR3 region is CASSESSGGANEQFF. Here the CDR3 DNA reads TGTGCCAGCAGTGAATCTAGCGGGGGGGCCAATGAGCAGTTCTTC.